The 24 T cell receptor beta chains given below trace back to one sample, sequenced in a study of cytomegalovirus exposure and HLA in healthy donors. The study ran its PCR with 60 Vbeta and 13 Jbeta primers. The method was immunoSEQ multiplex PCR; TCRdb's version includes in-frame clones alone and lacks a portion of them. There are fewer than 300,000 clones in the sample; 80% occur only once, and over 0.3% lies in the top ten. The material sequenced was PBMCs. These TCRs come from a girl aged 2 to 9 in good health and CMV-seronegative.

The CDR3 bases are TGTGCCAGCAGCTTTGTCGGGGGACCCACAGATACGCAGTATTTT. It codes for CASSFVGGPTDTQYF. This chain uses TRBV7-3 with TRBJ2-3; D may be TRBD2 (6 bases). Germline V gene sequence: CDR1 SGHTA, CDR2 FQGTGA. Trimming shortened V by 3 bases and J by 2 bases, and 12 bases separated the two germline ends. The CDR3 sequence is 15 residues long.

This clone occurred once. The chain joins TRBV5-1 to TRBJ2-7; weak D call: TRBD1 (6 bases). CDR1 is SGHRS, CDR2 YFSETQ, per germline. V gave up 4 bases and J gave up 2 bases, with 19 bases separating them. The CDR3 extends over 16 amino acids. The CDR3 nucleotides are TGCGCCAGCAGCCCAGGACCCGGGACACCTACCTACGAGCAGTACTTC. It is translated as CASSPGPGTPTYEQYF.

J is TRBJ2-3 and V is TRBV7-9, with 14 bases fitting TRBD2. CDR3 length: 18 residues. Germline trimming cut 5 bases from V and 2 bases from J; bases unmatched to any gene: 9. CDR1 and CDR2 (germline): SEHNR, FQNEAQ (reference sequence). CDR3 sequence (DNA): TGTGCCAGCAGCAAGCGGCCGGGACTAGCGGGGGCCACAGATACGCAGTATTTT. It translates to CASSKRPGLAGATDTQYF.

CDR3 protein: CAISEPGLAYEQYF. In nucleotides, the CDR3 is TGTGCCATCAGTGAGCCGGGACTAGCGTACGAGCAGTACTTC. The chain employs TRBV10-3 and TRBJ2-7, with TRBD2 matching 10 bases. The CDR3 is made up of 14 amino acids. Germline CDR1 reads ENHRY; CDR2 reads SYGVKD. J lost 4 bases, V lost 2 bases, and 2 bases had no gene match.

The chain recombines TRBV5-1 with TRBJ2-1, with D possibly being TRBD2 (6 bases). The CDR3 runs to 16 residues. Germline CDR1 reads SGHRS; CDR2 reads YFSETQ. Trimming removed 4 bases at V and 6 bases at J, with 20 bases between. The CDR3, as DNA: TGCGCCAGCAGCCCCCGGGACTCACCAATAGGCAATGAGCAGTTCTTC. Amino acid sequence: CASSPRDSPIGNEQFF.

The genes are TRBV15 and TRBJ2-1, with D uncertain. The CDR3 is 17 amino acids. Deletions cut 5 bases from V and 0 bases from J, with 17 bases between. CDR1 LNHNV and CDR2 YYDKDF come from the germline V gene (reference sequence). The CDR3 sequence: CATSAPRGGSSYNEQFF. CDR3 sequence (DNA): TGTGCCACCAGCGCTCCCCGCGGCGGATCCTCCTACAATGAGCAGTTCTTC.

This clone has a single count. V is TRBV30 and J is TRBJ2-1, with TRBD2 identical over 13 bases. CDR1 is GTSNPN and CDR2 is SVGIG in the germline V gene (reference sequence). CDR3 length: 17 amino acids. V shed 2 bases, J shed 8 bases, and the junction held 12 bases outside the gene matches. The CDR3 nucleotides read TGTGCCTGGAGTCTGATACTAGCGGGAGGGCCCGTCCATGAGCAGTTCTTC. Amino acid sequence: CAWSLILAGGPVHEQFF.

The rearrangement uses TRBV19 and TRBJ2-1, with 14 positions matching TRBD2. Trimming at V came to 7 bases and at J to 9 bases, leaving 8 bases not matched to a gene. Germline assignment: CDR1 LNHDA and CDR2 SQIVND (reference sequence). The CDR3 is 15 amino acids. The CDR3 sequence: CASTATSGRAAEQFF. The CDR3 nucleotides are TGTGCCAGTACCGCGACTAGCGGGAGGGCCGCTGAGCAGTTCTTC.

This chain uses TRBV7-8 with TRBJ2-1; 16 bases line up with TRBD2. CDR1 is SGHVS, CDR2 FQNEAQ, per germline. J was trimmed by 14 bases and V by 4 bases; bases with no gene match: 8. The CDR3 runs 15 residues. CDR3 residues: CASSSGTSGRVGEFF. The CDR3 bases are TGTGCCAGCAGCTCCGGGACTAGCGGGAGGGTCGGCGAGTTCTTC.

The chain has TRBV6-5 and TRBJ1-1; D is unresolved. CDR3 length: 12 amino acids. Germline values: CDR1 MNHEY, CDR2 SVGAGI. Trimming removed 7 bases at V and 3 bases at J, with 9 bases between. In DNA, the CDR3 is TGTGCCAGCAAAGACATAGACACTGAAGCTTTCTTT. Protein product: CASKDIDTEAFF.

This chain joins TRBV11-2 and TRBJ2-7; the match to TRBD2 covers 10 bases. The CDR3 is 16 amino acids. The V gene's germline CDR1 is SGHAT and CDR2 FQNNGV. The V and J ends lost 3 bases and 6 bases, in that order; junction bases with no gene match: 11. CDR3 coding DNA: TGTGCCAGCAGCTTTCGACCTAGCGGGAGCCTTGGCGAGCAGTACTTC. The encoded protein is CASSFRPSGSLGEQYF.

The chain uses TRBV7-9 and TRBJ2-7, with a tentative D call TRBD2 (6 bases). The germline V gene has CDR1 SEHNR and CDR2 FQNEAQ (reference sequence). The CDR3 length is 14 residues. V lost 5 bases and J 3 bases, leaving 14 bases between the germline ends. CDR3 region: CASSRTGLNYEQYF. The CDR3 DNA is TGTGCCAGCAGCAGAACCGGACTAAACTACGAGCAGTACTTC.

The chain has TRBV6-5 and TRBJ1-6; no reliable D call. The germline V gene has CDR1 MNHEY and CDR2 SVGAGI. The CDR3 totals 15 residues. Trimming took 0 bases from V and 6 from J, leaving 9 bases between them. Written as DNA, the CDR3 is TGTGCCAGCAGTTACTCGTGGGCCGTTAATTCACCCCTCCACTTT. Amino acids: CASSYSWAVNSPLHF.

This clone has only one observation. The CDR3 DNA reads TGTGCCAGCAGCTTGGAACCCGGGACAGGGGGCGAGCAGTACTTC. This sequence encodes CASSLEPGTGGEQYF. The chain links TRBV7-7 to TRBJ2-7; 11 positions match TRBD1. V was clipped by 3 bases and J by 6 bases; unmatched bases: 7. The CDR3 length is 15 residues. CDR1 is SSHAT, CDR2 FNYEAQ, per germline (reference sequence).

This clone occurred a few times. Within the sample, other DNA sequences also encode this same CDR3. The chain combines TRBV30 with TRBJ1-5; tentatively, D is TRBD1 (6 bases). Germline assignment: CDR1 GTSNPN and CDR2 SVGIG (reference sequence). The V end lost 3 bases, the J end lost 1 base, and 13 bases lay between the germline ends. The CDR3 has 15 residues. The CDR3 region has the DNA TGTGCCTGGAGCCTCGGGACAACAAGCAATCAGCCCCAGCATTTT. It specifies CAWSLGTTSNQPQHF.

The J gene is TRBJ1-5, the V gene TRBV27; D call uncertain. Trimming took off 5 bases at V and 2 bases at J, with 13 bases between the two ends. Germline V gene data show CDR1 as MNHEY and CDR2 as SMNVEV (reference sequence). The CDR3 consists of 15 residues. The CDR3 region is CASSPEVGGNQPQHF. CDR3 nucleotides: TGTGCCAGCAGTCCGGAGGTCGGTGGCAATCAGCCCCAGCATTTT.

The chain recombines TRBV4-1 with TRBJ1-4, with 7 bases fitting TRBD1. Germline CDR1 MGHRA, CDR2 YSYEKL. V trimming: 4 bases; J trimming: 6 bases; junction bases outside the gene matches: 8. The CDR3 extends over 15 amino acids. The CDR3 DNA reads TGCGCCAGCAGCCTCATCGGGACAGTACATGAAAAACTGTTTTTT. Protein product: CASSLIGTVHEKLFF.

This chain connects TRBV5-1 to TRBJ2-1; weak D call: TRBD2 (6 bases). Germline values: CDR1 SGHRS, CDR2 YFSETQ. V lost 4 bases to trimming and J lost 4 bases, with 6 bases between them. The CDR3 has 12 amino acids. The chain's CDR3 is CASSRGYNEQFF. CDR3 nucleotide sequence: TGCGCCAGCAGCCGGGGGTACAATGAGCAGTTCTTC.

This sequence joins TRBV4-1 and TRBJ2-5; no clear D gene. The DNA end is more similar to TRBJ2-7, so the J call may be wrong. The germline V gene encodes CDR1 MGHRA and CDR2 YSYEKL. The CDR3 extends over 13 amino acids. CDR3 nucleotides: TGCGCCAGCAGCCAAGATCGAGCCTACGAGCAGTACTTC. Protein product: CASSQDRAYEQYF.

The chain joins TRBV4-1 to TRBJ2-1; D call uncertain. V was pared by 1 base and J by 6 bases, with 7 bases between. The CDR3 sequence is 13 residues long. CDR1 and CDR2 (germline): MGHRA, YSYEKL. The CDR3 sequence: CASSQVLSNEQFF. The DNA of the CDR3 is TGCGCCAGCAGCCAAGTTTTATCCAATGAGCAGTTCTTC.

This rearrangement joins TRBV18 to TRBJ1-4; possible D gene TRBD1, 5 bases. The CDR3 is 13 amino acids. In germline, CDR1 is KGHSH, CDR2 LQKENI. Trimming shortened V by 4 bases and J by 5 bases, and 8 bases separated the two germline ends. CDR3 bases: TGTGCCAGCTCACAGAGACAGAATGAAAAACTGTTTTTT. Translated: CASSQRQNEKLFF.

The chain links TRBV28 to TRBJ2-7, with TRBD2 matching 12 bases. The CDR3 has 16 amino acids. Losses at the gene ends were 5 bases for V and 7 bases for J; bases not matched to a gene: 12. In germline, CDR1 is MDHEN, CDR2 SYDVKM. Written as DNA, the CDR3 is TGTGCCAGCAGTGCAGCTAGCGGGAGGGCCTTAGATGAGCAGTACTTC. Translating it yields CASSAASGRALDEQYF. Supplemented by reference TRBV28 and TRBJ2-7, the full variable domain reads DVKVTQSSRYLVKRTGEKVFLECVQDMDHENMFWYRQDPGLGLRLIYFSYDVKMKEKGDIPEGYSVSREKKERFSLILESASTNQTSMYLCASSAASGRALDEQYFGPGTRLTVT.

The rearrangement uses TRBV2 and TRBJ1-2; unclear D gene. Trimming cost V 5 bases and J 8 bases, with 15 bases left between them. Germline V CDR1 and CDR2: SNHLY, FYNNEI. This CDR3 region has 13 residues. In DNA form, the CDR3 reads TGTGCCAGCAGTCTCTTAGGAGGGTACGGCTACACCTTC. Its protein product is CASSLLGGYGYTF.

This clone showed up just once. The CDR3 DNA sequence: TGTGCCAGCGGGGGGGCTATCGGGGAGCTGTTTTTT. It translates to CASGGAIGELFF. V gene TRBV9 combines with J gene TRBJ2-2, with a weak D call TRBD2 (7 bases). CDR1 and CDR2 from the germline V gene are SGDLS and YYNGEE. V shed 7 bases and J shed 7 bases, with 11 bases lying between them. There are 12 residues in the CDR3.